This T cell receptor (beta chain) was sequenced for a study of control samples from healthy donors and cancer patients. Germline-derived CDR1 and CDR2 are LNHDA and SQIVND (reference sequence). V was pared by 3 bases and J by 10 bases, with 8 bases of the junction left unmatched. The CDR3 is made up of 14 amino acids. TCRdb keeps only in-frame clones here, not all; method: immunoSEQ multiplex PCR. The sample lists over 110,000 clones; 88% were seen once. Source material: blood. The chain couples TRBV19 to TRBJ1-4, with TRBD1 matching 7 bases. The receptor was isolated from a woman aged 25 to 45 in good health. CDR3 bases: TGTGCCAGTAGTATTAGGGCAGGGGGAGGAAAACTGTTTTTT. This codes for CASSIRAGGGKLFF.